These 25 T cell receptor beta chains were all obtained from the same sample, sequenced in a study of T-cell memory formation after mild COVID-19. TCRdb ran MiXCR on the 5' RACE reads and lists one entry per CDR3 protein. The table records over 450,000 distinct CDR3 sequences, over 20% of them present only once. The sequenced sample consisted of PBMCs or a T cell subset sorted from them (not recorded which). The receptors were sampled from an adult woman who had mild COVID-19 (a few samples of this study predate the infection). Cell type and time point are not known.

V and J are TRBV7-2 and TRBJ2-3; D call uncertain. The germline gives CDR1 SGHTA, CDR2 FQGNSA. The CDR3 has 13 amino acids. V lost 5 bases and J lost 5, with 11 bases in between. Here the CDR3 reads CASSLGTVDTQYF. The CDR3 DNA is TGTGCCAGCAGCCTAGGCACAGTAGATACGCAGTATTTT.

CDR3 nucleotides: TGTGCCAGCAGCACACCCTCGGGGAAGAACACTGAAGCTTTCTTT. This codes for CASSTPSGKNTEAFF. This rearrangement joins TRBV7-2 to TRBJ1-1; D remains ambiguous. The CDR3 sequence is 15 residues long. The germline gives CDR1 SGHTA, CDR2 FQGNSA. Deletions cut 5 bases from V and 1 base from J, with 14 bases between.

The chain joins TRBV5-6 to TRBJ1-1; D possibly corresponds to TRBD1 (6 bases). This CDR3 is 14 amino acids long. Germline values: CDR1 SGHDT, CDR2 YYEEEE. V was shortened by 4 bases and J by 0 bases, with 10 bases between the two germline ends. CDR3 bases: TGTGCCAGCAGCGAAGGGACATTGAACACTGAAGCTTTCTTT. Its translation: CASSEGTLNTEAFF.

The chain joins TRBV5-1 to TRBJ1-2; 7 bases align to TRBD1. The CDR3 length is 12 residues. Germline loops: CDR1 SGHRS, CDR2 YFSETQ. Trimming removed 8 bases from V and 4 bases from J; junction bases left unmatched: 5. The CDR3 loop reads CASRDSLYGYTF. The CDR3 nucleotides are TGCGCCAGTCGGGACAGCCTCTATGGCTACACCTTC.

The table lists this clonotype with a few counts. The chain recombines TRBV25-1 with TRBJ2-2; D is unresolved. Germline V CDR1 and CDR2: MGHDK, SYGVNS. CDR3 size: 17 residues. V was shortened by 1 base and J by 0 bases, with 12 bases between the two germline ends. CDR3 coding DNA: TGTGCCAGCAGTGAATGGAAGTGGACGGCGAACACCGGGGAGCTGTTTTTT. This encodes CASSEWKWTANTGELFF.

The sample holds many counts of this clonotype. The chain employs TRBV29-1 and TRBJ2-2; D gene uncertain. The CDR3 extends over 13 amino acids. CDR1 and CDR2 (germline): SQVTM, ANQGSEA. V was pared by 6 bases and J by 2 bases, with 10 bases between. In DNA, the CDR3 is TGCAGCGTGGAATCAGGAAACACCGGGGAGCTGTTTTTT. This encodes CSVESGNTGELFF.

In its sample, this clonotype was seen a few times. The rearrangement joins TRBV3-1 to TRBJ2-5, with TRBD1 as a possible D gene (8 bases). The CDR3 length is 15 residues. Trimming took off 1 base at V and 5 bases at J, with 14 bases between the two ends. In germline, CDR1 is LGHDT, CDR2 YNNKEL (reference sequence). The CDR3, as DNA: TGTGCCAGCAGCCAAGGGACAGGGAGGGTTGAGACCCAGTACTTC. Amino acid sequence: CASSQGTGRVETQYF.

The V and J genes are TRBV10-3 and TRBJ1-1; D unresolved. Germline V lookup: CDR1 ENHRY, CDR2 SYGVKD. The CDR3 covers 14 residues. Trimming removed 0 bases from V and 1 base from J, with 6 bases in between. CDR3 nucleotide sequence: TGTGCCATCAGTGAGTCTGAATGGAACACTGAAGCTTTCTTT. Translated, it gives CAISESEWNTEAFF.

This clonotype was observed a few times. The CDR3 reads CASSPRGGANTGELFF. CDR3 nucleotides: TGTGCCAGCAGCCCCCGGGGAGGCGCGAACACCGGGGAGCTGTTTTTT. The V and J genes are TRBV7-6 and TRBJ2-2; maybe TRBD2 (6 bases). V was pared by 5 bases and J by 0 bases, with 13 bases between. This CDR3 region has 16 residues. Looked up from germline, CDR1 is SGHVS and CDR2 is FNYEAQ. Complete variable domain (other parts from reference TRBV7-6 and TRBJ2-2): GAGVSQSPRYKVTKRGQDVALRCDPISGHVSLYWYRQALGQGPEFLTYFNYEAQQDKSGLPNDRFSAERPEGSISTLTIQRTEQRDSAMYRCASSPRGGANTGELFFGEGSRLTVL.

The V call is TRBV6-2 or TRBV6-3, the J call TRBJ1-1; tentative D call: TRBD1 (5 bases). Germline V gene data show CDR1 as MNHEY and CDR2 as SVGEGT. Deletions cut 5 bases from V and 4 bases from J, with 29 bases between. CDR3 size: 19 residues. The CDR3 loop is CASSTYRDSHLGPCTEAFF. CDR3 nucleotides: TGTGCCAGCAGTACATATCGGGACTCGCATCTAGGCCCGTGCACTGAAGCTTTCTTT.

This clonotype was detected a few times. The chain is built from TRBV20-1 and TRBJ2-3, with D possibly matching TRBD2 (6 bases). CDR3 size: 14 residues. Germline values: CDR1 DFQATT, CDR2 SNEGSKA (reference sequence). Trimming shortened V by 3 bases and J by 9 bases, and 19 bases separated the two germline ends. The CDR3 DNA follows: TGCAGTGCTAGTCGCGGGGAGCTAGGAGCCACGCAGTATTTT. Its translation is CSASRGELGATQYF.

This clonotype has a count of ten or more. The chain has TRBV24-1 and TRBJ2-2, with D tentatively TRBD2 (6 bases). This CDR3 has 14 residues. Between the trimmed V and J ends, which lost 10 bases and 5 bases, there was a span of 16 bases. Looked up from germline, CDR1 is KGHDR and CDR2 is SFDVKD. This chain's CDR3 is CATRRGTGTGELFF. Here the CDR3 DNA reads TGTGCCACTCGTCGGGGGACGGGGACCGGGGAGCTGTTTTTT.

This clonotype was observed a few times. The V and J genes are TRBV20-1 and TRBJ2-7; 7 nucleotides match TRBD2. V dropped 3 bases and J dropped 0; count of bases not matched to a gene: 5. This CDR3 has 14 amino acids. CDR1 is DFQATT and CDR2 is SNEGSKA in the germline V gene (reference sequence). The CDR3 protein is CSASGGGNSYEQYF. The CDR3 nucleotides are TGCAGTGCTAGCGGCGGGGGAAACTCCTACGAGCAGTACTTC.

This clonotype has only a few counts. The V call is TRBV5-6, the J call TRBJ1-1; D possibly corresponds to TRBD1 (6 bases). V lost 0 bases, J lost 11 bases, and 14 bases lay in between. Germline V gives CDR1 SGHDT, CDR2 YYEEEE. This CDR3 has 13 residues. Written as DNA, the CDR3 is TGTGCCAGCAGCTTGGGACAGGCGAGAGGGGCTTTCTTT. Amino acid sequence: CASSLGQARGAFF.

In its sample, this clonotype was seen a few times. This chain joins TRBV11-2 and TRBJ2-1; D is ambiguous. Germline V gene sequence: CDR1 SGHAT, CDR2 FQNNGV. V lost 5 bases to trimming and J lost 4 bases, with 18 bases between them. This CDR3 has 16 amino acids. The CDR3 here is CASSIPPQATYNEQFF. CDR3 in DNA: TGTGCCAGCAGCATACCACCCCAGGCGACGTACAATGAGCAGTTCTTC.

The chain couples TRBV5-6 to TRBJ2-3, with TRBD2 matching over 7 bases. Germline V lookup: CDR1 SGHDT, CDR2 YYEEEE. Trimming at V came to 4 bases and at J to 0 bases, leaving 8 bases not matched to a gene. The CDR3 sequence is 16 residues long. The CDR3 DNA sequence: TGTGCCAGCAGCCTCCAGGGCGGGGGAAGCACAGATACGCAGTATTTT. This gives the protein CASSLQGGGSTDTQYF.

There are a few counts of this clonotype. The chain carries TRBV30 and TRBJ2-1, with D possibly called TRBD1 or TRBD2 (5 bases each). Trimming cost V 1 base and J 1 base, with 11 bases left between them. This CDR3 region has 15 residues. Germline-derived CDR1 and CDR2 are GTSNPN and SVGIG (reference sequence). The CDR3 here is CAWSGGTVSYNEQFF. CDR3 coding DNA: TGTGCCTGGAGTGGTGGGACCGTATCCTACAATGAGCAGTTCTTC.

This clonotype was counted a few times. This chain links TRBV12-3 or TRBV12-4 with TRBJ1-5; D uncertain. With 2 bases removed from V and 5 bases from J, the gap between germline ends came to 10 bases. This CDR3 spans 14 amino acids. The CDR3: CASSLSYSDQPQHF. The CDR3 bases are TGTGCCAGCAGTTTAAGCTACAGTGATCAGCCCCAGCATTTT.

This clonotype was detected a few times. This chain links TRBV24-1 with TRBJ2-2; D call uncertain. This CDR3 has 15 residues. CDR1 KGHDR and CDR2 SFDVKD come from the germline V gene. V was shortened by 9 bases and J by 1 base, with 14 bases between the two germline ends. Here the CDR3 DNA reads TGTGCCACCGCCAGGACGGACGTGAACACCGGGGAGCTGTTTTTT. It specifies CATARTDVNTGELFF.

This clonotype was observed a handful of times. The chain recombines TRBV2 with TRBJ2-3; no clear D. This CDR3 has 14 residues. Germline assignment: CDR1 SNHLY and CDR2 FYNNEI. The germline V and J ends were trimmed by 8 bases and 0 bases, with 12 bases remaining between them. The chain's CDR3 is CASSRVTSTDTQYF. The CDR3 coding sequence is TGTGCCAGCTCCCGGGTCACTAGCACAGATACGCAGTATTTT.

This clonotype turned up a few times. The chain joins TRBV2 to TRBJ2-7; TRBD1 might be the D (6 bases). The CDR3 consists of 16 residues. CDR1 SNHLY and CDR2 FYNNEI come from the germline V gene. The V gene lost 1 base and the J gene lost 4 bases, with 17 bases spanning the gap. The CDR3 DNA reads as TGTGCCAGCAGTGAAGATCAGGGGAGAGGGGGATACGAGCAGTACTTC. Translation: CASSEDQGRGGYEQYF.

This clonotype was counted only a few times. This rearrangement joins TRBV7-8 to TRBJ2-7, with TRBD1 matching over 8 bases. This CDR3 is 15 amino acids long. Unmatched junction bases numbered 11, after V lost 3 bases and J lost 7 bases. Per germline, CDR1 SGHVS and CDR2 FQNEAQ. The CDR3 region has the DNA TGTGCCAGCAGCTTGGTGGTACAGGGGGTGCAAGAGCAGTACTTC. Its protein product is CASSLVVQGVQEQYF.

This clonotype came up a few times. The chain has TRBV29-1 and TRBJ2-7; 10 nucleotides agree with TRBD1. The CDR3 runs to 15 residues. Germline lookup yields CDR1 SQVTM and CDR2 ANQGSEA. The V and J ends lost 4 bases and 4 bases, in that order; junction bases with no gene match: 10. The CDR3 coding sequence is TGCAGCGTTGTTCTATCGACAGGGGGCGGATACGAGCAGTACTTC. Protein sequence: CSVVLSTGGGYEQYF.

The chain recombines TRBV29-1 with TRBJ1-2; 8 bases line up with TRBD1. The germline gives CDR1 SQVTM, CDR2 ANQGSEA. This CDR3 has 16 amino acids. J lost 0 bases, V lost 7 bases, and 13 bases had no gene match. CDR3 coding DNA: TGCAGCGCCGAGGACAGGGACCCACTCCCTAACTATGGCTACACCTTC. Protein: CSAEDRDPLPNYGYTF.

This clonotype was seen only a few times. The rearrangement links TRBV25-1 to TRBJ2-1; TRBD1 aligns across 8 bases. Trimming took 4 bases from V and 5 from J; bases not matched to a gene: 10. From germline, CDR1 is MGHDK and CDR2 SYGVNS. The CDR3 spans 16 residues. CDR3 sequence reads: CASSGMDRETDNEQFF. The DNA of the CDR3 is TGTGCCAGCAGTGGAATGGACAGGGAGACGGACAATGAGCAGTTCTTC.